This entry features one TCR beta chain sequence. These data belong to a study of OX40 agonist ivuxolimab in advanced cancers. The CDR3 is made up of 13 amino acids. The germline gives CDR1 SNHLY, CDR2 FYNNEI. The V end lost 4 bases, the J end lost 1 base, and 7 bases lay between the germline ends. Sequenced by immunoSEQ multiplex PCR; TCRdb stores in-frame clones only, minus some. Of approximately 66,000 clones listed, 65% to 90% are singletons. Sequencing used CD4+ or CD8+ T cells sorted from blood, obtained in a trial of the OX40 agonist ivuxolimab. This sequence was found in an adult with an advanced solid tumor such as melanoma, head and neck, liver or kidney cancer. V gene TRBV2 combines with J gene TRBJ1-1; the D gene is possibly TRBD1 (6 bases). CDR3 sequence (DNA): TGTGCCAGCAGTGTGACAGGGAACACTGAAGCTTTCTTT. Translated, it gives CASSVTGNTEAFF.